This T cell receptor beta chain was sequenced for a study of blood T cell repertoires in COVID-19. Libraries were prepared by immunoSEQ multiplex PCR; TCRdb keeps only in-frame clonotypes and omits some of them. The table has approximately 220,000 clones, 85% to 90% seen once. The V end lost 3 bases, the J end lost 4 bases, and 3 bases lay between the germline ends. The CDR3 has 12 residues. Sequencing was carried out using PBMCs or T cells enriched from blood (not recorded which). The TCR originated in a woman aged 18-29 years in a cohort exposed to, infected with or recovered from COVID-19 (not recorded which). This rearrangement joins TRBV12-3 or TRBV12-4 to TRBJ1-4; D uncertain. CDR3 protein: CASSFSNEKLFF. The CDR3, as DNA: TGTGCCAGCAGTTTTAGTAATGAAAAACTGTTTTTT.